The 14 T cell receptor beta chains given below trace back to one sample, sequenced in a study of blood T cell repertoires in COVID-19. Profiling relied on immunoSEQ multiplex PCR, and the TCRdb table lists in-frame clones only, not all of them. There are approximately 13,000 clones in the sample; roughly 80% occur only once, and roughly 28% lies in the top ten. Sequenced material: peripheral blood. These receptors all come from a human donor in a cohort sampled during active COVID-19.

The chain combines TRBV3-1 (or the pseudogene TRBV3-2) with TRBJ2-3; 9 positions match TRBD2. Germline CDR1 is LGHDT and CDR2 is YNNKEL (reference sequence). V gave up 0 bases and J gave up 5 bases; unmatched junction bases: 15. The CDR3 sequence is 19 residues long. The CDR3 region is CASSQDLGEVAGVGDTQYF. CDR3 nucleotides: TGTGCCAGCAGCCAAGACCTGGGGGAGGTAGCGGGAGTCGGAGATACGCAGTATTTT.

The CDR3 protein is CASSQEKVAYGNTIYF. The DNA for the CDR3 is TGTGCCAGCAGCCAAGAAAAAGTGGCATATGGAAACACCATATATTTT. The J gene is TRBJ1-3, the V gene TRBV3-1 (or the pseudogene TRBV3-2); D gene unclear. In germline, CDR1 is LGHDT, CDR2 YNNKEL (reference sequence). The CDR3 runs 16 residues. The V gene lost 0 bases and the J gene lost 3 bases, with 12 bases spanning the gap.

V is TRBV14 and J is TRBJ2-1, with 15 positions matching TRBD2. Trimming removed 4 bases from V and 7 bases from J; junction bases left unmatched: 5. The CDR3 extends over 16 amino acids. Germline V gene data show CDR1 as SGHDN and CDR2 as FVKESK. This chain's CDR3 is CASSLGLAGGENEQFF. CDR3 DNA sequence: TGTGCCAGCAGCCTGGGACTAGCGGGAGGTGAAAATGAGCAGTTCTTC.

This CDR3 is CASSFGQGNHNEQFF. DNA of the CDR3: TGTGCCAGCAGCTTCGGCCAGGGGAATCACAATGAGCAGTTCTTC. This chain joins TRBV7-2 and TRBJ2-1, with D perhaps TRBD1 (6 bases). The CDR3 runs to 15 residues. In germline, CDR1 is SGHTA, CDR2 FQGNSA. V was trimmed by 3 bases and J by 5 bases, leaving 14 bases between them.

V is TRBV11-3 and J is TRBJ2-2, with 7 bases fitting TRBD2. Looked up from germline, CDR1 is SGHNT and CDR2 is YENEEA. The CDR3 length is 13 residues. V shed 10 bases, J shed 5 bases, and the junction held 7 bases outside the gene matches. This chain's CDR3 is CATGLDGTGELFF. CDR3 in DNA: TGTGCCACCGGACTAGATGGTACCGGGGAGCTGTTTTTT.

The chain employs TRBV28 and TRBJ1-1; 7 bases map to TRBD1. This CDR3 has 16 amino acids. In germline, CDR1 is MDHEN, CDR2 SYDVKM. Trimming cost V 4 bases and J 0 bases; bases outside gene matches: 8. The CDR3 coding sequence is TGTGCCAGCAGTTCTCCCGGGACAGCGATGAACACTGAAGCTTTCTTT. It specifies CASSSPGTAMNTEAFF.

This clone has just one count. The rearrangement links TRBV28 to TRBJ2-7, with a possible D match to TRBD2 (5 bases). Trimming shortened V by 7 bases and J by 3 bases, and 13 bases separated the two germline ends. Germline CDR1 reads MDHEN; CDR2 reads SYDVKM. This CDR3 contains 13 residues. As DNA, the CDR3 is TGTGCCAGCACCCAAGGTAGCGACTACGAGCAGTACTTC. As protein: CASTQGSDYEQYF.

The V gene is TRBV9, the J gene TRBJ2-1, with TRBD2 matching 11 bases. Germline lookup yields CDR1 SGDLS and CDR2 YYNGEE. V was clipped by 5 bases and J by 8 bases; unmatched bases: 9. This CDR3 region has 15 residues. DNA of the CDR3: TGTGCCAGCAGGCCTACTAGCGGGAGTGGGGATGAGCAGTTCTTC. It codes for CASRPTSGSGDEQFF.

This clone was observed a handful of times. The J gene is TRBJ2-7, the V gene TRBV4-3; D unresolved. V shed 1 base and J shed 0 bases, with 10 bases lying between them. Germline CDR1 LGHNA, CDR2 YSLEER. The CDR3 loop spans 15 amino acids. The CDR3 DNA follows: TGCGCCAGCAGCCAAGGACACTCATCCTCCTACGAGCAGTACTTC. Amino acids: CASSQGHSSSYEQYF.

The chain carries TRBV3-1 (or the pseudogene TRBV3-2) and TRBJ2-2; D perhaps matches TRBD2 (5 bases). V was cut by 1 base and J by 0 bases, with 6 bases left in between. Germline V gene data show CDR1 as LGHDT and CDR2 as YNNKEL (reference sequence). There are 15 residues in the CDR3. CDR3: CASSQGAANTGELFF. The DNA for the CDR3 is TGTGCCAGCAGCCAAGGAGCGGCGAACACCGGGGAGCTGTTTTTT.

This chain uses TRBV28 with TRBJ1-1; the match to TRBD1 covers 8 bases. From germline, CDR1 is MDHEN and CDR2 SYDVKM. This CDR3 spans 14 amino acids. The V segment lost 5 bases and the J segment 0 bases; nucleotides outside the gene matches: 2. CDR3: CASSPGGMNTEAFF. The CDR3 nucleotides read TGTGCCAGCAGTCCAGGGGGCATGAACACTGAAGCTTTCTTT.

The chain has TRBV19 and TRBJ2-3; 13 bases line up with TRBD2. CDR3 length: 16 residues. V gave up 8 bases and J gave up 0 bases; unmatched junction bases: 5. CDR1 and CDR2 (germline): LNHDA, SQIVND (reference sequence). The CDR3 nucleotides are TGTGCCAGTCGGGGACTAGCGGGATATAGCACAGATACGCAGTATTTT. Amino acids: CASRGLAGYSTDTQYF.

The chain links TRBV10-3 to TRBJ2-3; TRBD2 aligns across 15 bases. The CDR3 contains 15 residues. V lost 7 bases to trimming and J lost 4 bases; unmatched junction nucleotides: 3. From germline, CDR1 is ENHRY and CDR2 SYGVKD. CDR3 nucleotide sequence: TGTGCCATCAACGGACTAGCGGGAGGGTCAGATACGCAGTATTTT. Translating it yields CAINGLAGGSDTQYF.

The chain couples TRBV4-1 to TRBJ1-3, with D hard to call. Trimming shortened V by 2 bases and J by 0 bases, and 14 bases separated the two germline ends. Germline assignment: CDR1 MGHRA and CDR2 YSYEKL. This CDR3 region has 17 residues. The CDR3 protein is CASSQYGEDGSGNTIYF. The CDR3 DNA sequence: TGCGCCAGCAGCCAATACGGGGAGGACGGCTCTGGAAACACCATATATTTT.